The sample holds a few counts of the clone carrying this T cell receptor beta chain. Its antigen remains unknown. The data are from a study of T cells in Graves' hyperthyroidism and ophthalmopathy. Study summary: Sampling of peripheral blood happened at initial diagnosis, prior to any treatment.

The V and J ends lost 10 bases and 4 bases, in that order; junction bases with no gene match: 13. The CDR3 sequence is 15 residues long. Germline V gene data show CDR1 as LNHDA and CDR2 as SQIVND (reference sequence). Amplification of TCR beta CDR3 regions used RNA as the template. With the HTBI primer set, the TCR CDR3 went through a first round of RT-PCR. TCRdb re-analysed the multiplex PCR reads in MiXCR, keeping a single row per CDR3 protein. The top ten clones hold less than 9% of a sample with nearly 600,000 distinct CDR3 sequences, more than 13% of them seen once. PBMCs were sourced from over 8.5 ml fresh peripheral blood. Overall study findings and caveats: Ophthalmopathy and stable hyperthyroidism were separated by a 13 V-J model.

This TCR derives from a woman under 30 with Graves' ophthalmopathy. This chain uses TRBV19 with TRBJ1-5, with 7 bases aligning to TRBD1. The source material was blood. The DNA of the CDR3 is TGTGCCACCAGACCGGGACAGACAGCGAATCAGCCCCAGCATTTT. Protein: CATRPGQTANQPQHF.